Each of the 5 T cell receptor beta chains below was sequenced from the same sample in a study of blood T cells in healthy people across ages. The use of a sample-barcoded 5' primer and a J-beta primer mix characterized a second PCR of about 7 to 12 cycles. MiXCR was run by TCRdb on the 5' RACE reads, yielding one entry per CDR3 protein. The sample includes about 1.6 million distinct CDR3 sequences, about 31% of them seen just once. The sample taken for sequencing was blood. Receptors originate from a woman in her twenties or thirties in good health.

This clonotype was counted many times. V is TRBV15 and J is TRBJ2-1, with D perhaps matching TRBD2 (6 bases). The germline CDR1 and CDR2 sequences are LNHNV and YYDKDF (reference sequence). Trimming removed 8 bases at V and 5 bases at J, with 13 bases between. There are 13 residues in the CDR3. The CDR3 protein is CATLRWGDNEQFF. CDR3 DNA: TGTGCCACCTTAAGGTGGGGGGACAATGAGCAGTTCTTC.

This clonotype has just one count. Relative to the germline gene, one junction end is altered; a read error may explain this. The chain uses TRBV29-1 and TRBJ1-1; no clear D. The germline V gene has CDR1 SQVTM and CDR2 ANQGSEA. This CDR3 is built from 12 residues. CDR3 in amino acids: CSGGSGNAEAFF. The CDR3 bases are TGCAGCGGCGGATCGGGGAACGCTGAAGCTTTCTTT.

This clonotype was counted only a few times. The V and J genes are TRBV20-1 and TRBJ2-2; D perhaps matches TRBD2 (6 bases). The CDR3 length is 11 residues. Germline V gene lookup returns CDR1 DFQATT and CDR2 SNEGSKA (reference sequence). With 8 bases removed from V and 5 bases from J, the gap between germline ends came to 9 bases. This CDR3 reads CSIGRTGELFF. The CDR3 bases are TGCAGTATAGGGAGGACCGGGGAGCTGTTTTTT.

The V call is TRBV15, the J call TRBJ1-5; no firm D call. CDR3 length: 8 amino acids. CDR1 is LNHNV, CDR2 YYDKDF, per germline (reference sequence). CDR3 in DNA: TGTAGCAATCAGCCCCAGCATTTT. Its translation is CSNQPQHF.

J is TRBJ2-7 and V is TRBV7-2; 7 bases are shared with TRBD2. Germline assignment: CDR1 SGHTA and CDR2 FQGNSA. V gave up 2 bases and J gave up 7 bases; unmatched junction bases: 11. The CDR3 is 15 residues long. CDR3 sequence: CASSLFREGTREQYF. The CDR3 DNA is TGTGCCAGCAGCTTATTTAGGGAGGGTACGCGAGAGCAGTACTTC.